This TCR beta chain is drawn from a study of beta chain features in type 1 diabetes. Findings of the study overall: The cDNA sequencing approach could over-represent high-TCR-expressing cells. Naive, central memory and Treg TCRB repertoires appeared more alike in patients than in healthy donors. Among patients with Type 1 diabetes, TCRB CDR3s were moderately but significantly shorter in every one of the four CD4+ subsets. Reduced insertions and increased deletions marked VDJ junctions in type 1 diabetes patients.

Details on this clone: The antigen is unknown.

The whole isolated RNA underwent reverse transcription, so sequencing captured expressed TCRB transcripts. This table comes from immunoSEQ multiplex PCR, and its TCRdb copy is limited to in-frame clones, with some not included. The data contain around 360,000 clones, around 12% of them seen just once; the ten biggest clones take up around 0.0099%. V was pared by 5 bases and J by 12 bases, with 7 bases of the junction left unmatched. The CDR3 runs 12 residues. In germline, CDR1 is PRHDT, CDR2 FYEKMQ (reference sequence). What was sequenced was naive CD4+ T cells from blood. The clonotype comes from a young woman with type 1 diabetes. V and J are TRBV13 and TRBJ2-7; 10 nucleotides match TRBD2. The CDR3 spells CASSRGLAEMYF. The CDR3 bases are TGTGCCAGCAGCAGAGGACTAGCGGAGATGTACTTC.